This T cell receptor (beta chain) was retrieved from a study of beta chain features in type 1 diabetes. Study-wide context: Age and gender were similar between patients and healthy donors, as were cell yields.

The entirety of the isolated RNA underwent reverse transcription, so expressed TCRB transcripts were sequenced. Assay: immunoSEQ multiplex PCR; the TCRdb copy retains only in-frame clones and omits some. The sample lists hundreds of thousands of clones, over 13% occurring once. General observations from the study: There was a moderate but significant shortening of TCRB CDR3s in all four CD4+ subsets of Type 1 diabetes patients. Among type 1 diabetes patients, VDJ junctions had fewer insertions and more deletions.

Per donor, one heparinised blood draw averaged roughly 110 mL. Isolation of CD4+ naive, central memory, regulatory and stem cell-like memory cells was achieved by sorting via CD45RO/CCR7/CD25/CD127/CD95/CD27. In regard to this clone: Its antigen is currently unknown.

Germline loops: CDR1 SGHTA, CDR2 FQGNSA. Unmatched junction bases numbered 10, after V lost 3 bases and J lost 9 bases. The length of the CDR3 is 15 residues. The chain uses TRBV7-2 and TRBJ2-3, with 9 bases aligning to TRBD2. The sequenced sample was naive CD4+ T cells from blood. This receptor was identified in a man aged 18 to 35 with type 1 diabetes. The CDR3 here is CASSLMSGGTETQYF. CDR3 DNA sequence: TGTGCCAGCAGCTTGATGAGCGGGGGGACCGAAACGCAGTATTTT.